This TCR beta chain was sequenced for a study of cytomegalovirus exposure and HLA in healthy donors. Study-level background: The platform used for the 110 or so validation repertoires matched that of the approximately 670 first-cohort repertoires, a later analysis reported. Study-level points and caveats: The tendency of first-cohort TCR clusters to co-occur in the roughly 120 validation repertoires was the finding of a later analysis. There were a few CMV-associated chains whose specificity for CMV antigens was confirmed in vitro. The authors enumerated around 150 TCR beta chains as linked to cytomegalovirus.

About this clone itself: The antigen remains unidentified.

Measured with immunoSEQ multiplex PCR; TCRdb has only the in-frame clones, and not every one. The sample yields roughly 100,000 clones, 85% to 90% seen once. The specimen sequenced was PBMCs. This receptor was taken from a woman between 18 and 29 years old in good health and CMV-seropositive.

CDR3 sequence reads: CASSTRQSYAPHEQFF. The CDR3 DNA reads TGTGCCAGCAGTACTCGACAGTCCTACGCACCTCATGAGCAGTTCTTC. The V and J genes are TRBV6-4 and TRBJ2-1, with a weak D call TRBD1 (5 bases). This CDR3 comprises 16 residues. Germline-derived CDR1 and CDR2 are MRHNA and SNTAGT. V was shortened by 5 bases and J by 8 bases, with 22 bases between the two germline ends.